What follows are 26 T cell receptor beta chains derived from one specimen sequenced in a study of cytomegalovirus exposure and HLA in healthy donors. Vbeta (60) and Jbeta (13) primers were used in the PCR. Clones were read by immunoSEQ multiplex PCR, and TCRdb kept only the in-frame ones, dropping some. The repertoire includes about 180,000 clones, around 82% of them detected once, and over 2% sits in the top ten. The material sequenced was PBMCs. These receptors were collected from a man aged 55 to 70 in good health and CMV-seronegative.

This clone is a singleton in its sample. The V and J genes are TRBV11-2 and TRBJ2-5, with 12 positions matching TRBD2. This CDR3 has 15 residues. Germline loops: CDR1 SGHAT, CDR2 FQNNGV. After removal of 4 bases from V and 5 bases from J, the junction contained 5 bases not matched to a gene. The CDR3 is CASSWTSGAEETQYF. The CDR3 DNA is TGTGCCAGCAGCTGGACTAGCGGGGCGGAGGAGACCCAGTACTTC.

The chain joins TRBV29-1 to TRBJ2-3; 12 bases map to TRBD2. J gave up 7 bases and V 4 bases, and 9 bases lay outside the gene matches. Germline V gives CDR1 SQVTM, CDR2 ANQGSEA. The CDR3 length is 15 residues. The CDR3 nucleotides read TGCAGCGTTGTAGTCCTAGCGGGAGGGGGCAATACGCAGTATTTT. It yields the protein CSVVVLAGGGNTQYF.

The chain has TRBV5-1 and TRBJ2-5; D is unclear. Trimming pared 4 bases from V and 5 bases from J, leaving 9 bases between. The germline V gene encodes CDR1 SGHRS and CDR2 YFSETQ. The CDR3 covers 12 residues. The CDR3 loop is CASSQEMETQYF. DNA of the CDR3: TGCGCCAGCAGCCAAGAGATGGAGACCCAGTACTTC.

The chain has TRBV4-2 and TRBJ2-5; the match to TRBD2 covers 7 bases. Trimming removed 2 bases from V and 2 bases from J; junction bases left unmatched: 14. Germline lookup yields CDR1 LGHNA and CDR2 YNFKEQ. The CDR3 has 18 residues. For the CDR3, the DNA is TGTGCCAGCAGCCAATACTACGATGGAGCGGGACCTCAAGAGACCCAGTACTTC. Protein: CASSQYYDGAGPQETQYF.

The CDR3 region is CASSRGFSSGANVLTF. As DNA, the CDR3 is TGTGCCAGTAGCAGGGGATTCTCGTCTGGGGCCAACGTCCTGACTTTC. V and J are TRBV19 and TRBJ2-6; D perhaps matches TRBD1 (6 bases). Per the germline V gene, CDR1 is LNHDA and CDR2 is SQIVND (reference sequence). The length of the CDR3 is 16 residues. The V gene lost 6 bases and the J gene lost 1 base, with 13 bases spanning the gap.

This clone was seen once. The rearrangement links TRBV25-1 to TRBJ1-2, with 7 positions matching TRBD1. The germline gives CDR1 MGHDK, CDR2 SYGVNS. Unmatched junction bases numbered 1, after V lost 1 base and J lost 2 bases. This CDR3 has 14 amino acids. This CDR3 is CASSESGQNYGYTF. The CDR3 coding sequence is TGTGCCAGCAGTGAATCGGGACAGAACTATGGCTACACCTTC.

Here the CDR3 DNA reads TGTGCCAGCAGTTTTGTAGGGACAGGGGGACTCGAGCAGTACTTC. Amino acids: CASSFVGTGGLEQYF. V usage is TRBV28 and J usage is TRBJ2-7, with 11 bases fitting TRBD1. This CDR3 comprises 15 residues. Germline CDR1 is MDHEN and CDR2 is SYDVKM. The junction had 7 bases not matched to a gene; V was cut back by 3 bases and J by 6 bases.

The chain recombines TRBV19 with TRBJ2-1, with TRBD2 identical over 14 bases. In germline, CDR1 is LNHDA, CDR2 SQIVND (reference sequence). This CDR3 is built from 15 residues. J lost 5 bases, V lost 6 bases, and 3 bases had no gene match. The CDR3 here is CASSGLAGGDNEQFF. The DNA of the CDR3 is TGTGCCAGTAGCGGACTAGCGGGAGGCGACAATGAGCAGTTCTTC.

The CDR3 nucleotides read TGCGCCAGCAGCTCCGGGGGGGGGCAGATCGGAGATACGCAGTATTTT. Protein sequence: CASSSGGGQIGDTQYF. The chain uses TRBV5-1 and TRBJ2-3; TRBD2 matches 8 bases. V was clipped by 3 bases and J by 5 bases; unmatched bases: 11. From germline, CDR1 is SGHRS and CDR2 YFSETQ. The CDR3 spans 16 residues.

This clone was picked up one time. V and J are TRBV9 and TRBJ2-3; TRBD2 matches at 13 bases. The CDR3 spans 17 residues. The trim removed 2 bases at V and 4 bases at J, leaving 7 bases unmatched. Germline V CDR1 and CDR2: SGDLS, YYNGEE. The DNA for the CDR3 is TGTGCCAGCAGCGTTACTAGCGGGAGGGCCGGGGCAGATACGCAGTATTTT. Translation gives CASSVTSGRAGADTQYF.

In DNA, the CDR3 is TGTGCCAGCAGTCCGGGACAGGGGACACACAATGAGCAGTTCTTC. The encoded protein is CASSPGQGTHNEQFF. The J gene is TRBJ2-1, the V gene TRBV11-2; 10 positions match TRBD1. Germline V CDR1 and CDR2: SGHAT, FQNNGV. Trimming cost V 6 bases and J 5 bases; bases outside gene matches: 7. The CDR3 is made up of 15 amino acids.

The chain uses TRBV7-2 and TRBJ2-1; 7 bases fit TRBD2. CDR1 is SGHTA and CDR2 is FQGNSA in the germline V gene. V lost 1 base, J lost 7 bases, and 4 bases stayed unmatched. This CDR3 has 14 amino acids. As DNA, the CDR3 is TGTGCCAGCAGCTTAGGAACTAGCGAGAATGAGCAGTTCTTC. The encoded protein is CASSLGTSENEQFF.

The J gene is TRBJ1-4, the V gene TRBV28, with 10 nucleotides matching TRBD1. After removal of 5 bases from V and 5 bases from J, the junction contained 5 bases not matched to a gene. The CDR3 spans 15 residues. Per germline, CDR1 MDHEN and CDR2 SYDVKM. CDR3: CASSVDRGRNEKLFF. In DNA, the CDR3 is TGTGCCAGCAGTGTCGACAGGGGGCGGAATGAAAAACTGTTTTTT.

V and J are TRBV7-8 and TRBJ1-5, with D possibly TRBD1 on 5 matching bases. Trimming pared 5 bases from V and 2 bases from J, leaving 19 bases between. In germline, CDR1 is SGHVS, CDR2 FQNEAQ. This CDR3 spans 17 amino acids. CDR3 in DNA: TGTGCCAGCAGCCCCCTAAGGGTAAGGGGCGGCAATCAGCCCCAGCATTTT. Protein: CASSPLRVRGGNQPQHF.

This clone was recorded only once. This chain joins TRBV5-6 and TRBJ2-7, with 7 bases matching TRBD1. Germline V lookup: CDR1 SGHDT, CDR2 YYEEEE. V gave up 3 bases and J gave up 0 bases; unmatched junction bases: 9. This CDR3 region has 16 residues. CDR3 nucleotide sequence: TGTGCCAGCAGCTACCGGACAGGCTATACCTCCTACGAGCAGTACTTC. Protein sequence: CASSYRTGYTSYEQYF.

V gene TRBV6-5 combines with J gene TRBJ2-1, with TRBD1 matching over 7 bases. J was trimmed by 12 bases and V by 4 bases; bases with no gene match: 6. Germline CDR1 reads MNHEY; CDR2 reads SVGAGI. The CDR3 has 12 residues. CDR3 DNA sequence: TGTGCCAGCAGTTCCCGACAGGGACGGCAGTTCTTC. This sequence encodes CASSSRQGRQFF.

The gene calls are TRBV12-5 and TRBJ1-5, with D perhaps matching TRBD1 (5 bases). From germline, CDR1 is LGHNT and CDR2 FRNRAP. CDR3 length equals 14 residues. Trimming left V 5 bases short and J 8 bases short, with 16 bases between. The CDR3 DNA reads TGTGCTAGTGGTCTCGGGGGAAGGCGGGAGCCCCAGCATTTT. Its protein product is CASGLGGRREPQHF.

The J gene is TRBJ1-3, the V gene TRBV30; D is unresolved. Germline V gene data show CDR1 as GTSNPN and CDR2 as SVGIG (reference sequence). The CDR3 spans 13 residues. V lost 4 bases, J lost 4 bases, and 11 bases lay in between. CDR3 nucleotides: TGTGCCTGGATGGTTGCTGGCGGAAACACCATATATTTT. Residues: CAWMVAGGNTIYF.

A remark on this clone: Other DNA sequences of this sample code for an identical CDR3. The chain combines TRBV2 with TRBJ1-5, with 7 bases that match TRBD1. The CDR3 spans 14 residues. Trimming cost V 7 bases and J 2 bases; bases outside gene matches: 5. In germline, CDR1 is SNHLY, CDR2 FYNNEI. The CDR3 region has the DNA TGTGCCAGCAAACTAGACAGGGGCAATCAGCCCCAGCATTTT. Translating gives CASKLDRGNQPQHF.

The gene calls are TRBV6-1 and TRBJ2-3; unclear D gene. Trimming took 6 bases from V and 2 from J, leaving 3 bases between them. Germline V gene lookup returns CDR1 MNHNS and CDR2 SASEGT. The CDR3 runs to 11 residues. The CDR3 protein is CASSNTDTQYF. For the CDR3, the DNA is TGTGCCAGCAGCAACACAGATACGCAGTATTTT.

The V gene is TRBV4-1, the J gene TRBJ2-7; D is possibly TRBD1 (5 bases). The CDR3 has 14 amino acids. V dropped 4 bases and J dropped 5 bases, with 15 bases sitting between them. The germline V gene has CDR1 MGHRA and CDR2 YSYEKL. CDR3 in DNA: TGCGCCAGCAGCCCGCTACAGGCTCAACACGAGCAGTACTTC. This encodes CASSPLQAQHEQYF.

J is TRBJ2-1 and V is TRBV5-1, with D possibly being TRBD1 (6 bases). From germline, CDR1 is SGHRS and CDR2 YFSETQ. The CDR3 runs to 16 residues. Trimming left V 0 bases short and J 10 bases short, with 20 bases between. CDR3 sequence: CASSLVARPRGWEQFF. CDR3 sequence (DNA): TGCGCCAGCAGCTTGGTGGCCCGACCCAGGGGATGGGAGCAGTTCTTC.

This chain joins TRBV15 and TRBJ2-7; TRBD2 might be the D (7 bases). CDR3 length: 17 residues. The V gene lost 4 bases and the J gene lost 0 bases, with 19 bases spanning the gap. Germline V gene sequence: CDR1 LNHNV, CDR2 YYDKDF (reference sequence). The CDR3 reads CATSKGGASANSYEQYF. CDR3 sequence (DNA): TGTGCCACCAGCAAGGGGGGGGCTAGCGCTAACTCCTACGAGCAGTACTTC. The variable domain in full, with the rest retrieved from reference TRBV15 and TRBJ2-7, is DAMVIQNPRYQVTQFGKPVTLSCSQTLNHNVMYWYQQKSSQAPKLLFHYYDKDFNNEADTPDNFQSRRPNTSFCFLDIRSPGLGDTAMYLCATSKGGASANSYEQYFGPGTRLTVT.

The chain employs TRBV5-1 and TRBJ2-1; 8 bases are shared with TRBD1. Germline V lookup: CDR1 SGHRS, CDR2 YFSETQ. The J segment lost 7 bases and the V segment lost 0 bases, leaving 3 bases of the junction unmatched. This CDR3 is 14 amino acids long. CDR3 protein: CASSLGTGSNEQFF. As DNA, the CDR3 is TGCGCCAGCAGCTTGGGGACAGGGTCAAATGAGCAGTTCTTC.

The rearrangement links TRBV5-1 to TRBJ2-5; D may be TRBD1 (5 bases). CDR1 is SGHRS, CDR2 YFSETQ, per germline. V dropped 2 bases and J dropped 1 base, with 9 bases sitting between them. The CDR3 loop spans 14 amino acids. CDR3 DNA sequence: TGCGCCAGCAGCTTCGTGACAGCCCAAGAGACCCAGTACTTC. Translation gives CASSFVTAQETQYF.

V is TRBV19 and J is TRBJ2-1; the match to TRBD1 covers 7 bases. Trimming removed 9 bases from V and 8 bases from J; junction bases left unmatched: 10. Per the germline V gene, CDR1 is LNHDA and CDR2 is SQIVND (reference sequence). This CDR3 has 13 amino acids. The CDR3 reads CASLPTGYYEQFF. In nucleotides, the CDR3 is TGTGCCAGCCTCCCGACAGGGTATTATGAGCAGTTCTTC. The whole variable domain, filled in from reference TRBV19 and TRBJ2-1, reads DGGITQSPKYLFRKEGQNVTLSCEQNLNHDAMYWYRQDPGQGLRLIYYSQIVNDFQKGDIAEGYSVSREKKESFPLTVTSAQKNPTAFYLCASLPTGYYEQFFGPGTRLTVL.